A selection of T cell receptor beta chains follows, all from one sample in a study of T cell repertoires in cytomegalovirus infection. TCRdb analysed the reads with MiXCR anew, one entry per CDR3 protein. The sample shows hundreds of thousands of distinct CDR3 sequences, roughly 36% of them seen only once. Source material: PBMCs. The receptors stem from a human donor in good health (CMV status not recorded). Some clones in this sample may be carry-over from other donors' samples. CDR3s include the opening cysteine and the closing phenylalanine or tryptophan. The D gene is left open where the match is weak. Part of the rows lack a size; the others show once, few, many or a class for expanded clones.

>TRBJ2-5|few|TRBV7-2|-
TGTGCCAGCAGCTTAAGACGGGGAGAGACCCAGTACTTC
CASSLRRGETQYF
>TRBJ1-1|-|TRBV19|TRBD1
TGTGCCAGTACCCCGGGACAGAAGAACACTGAAGCTTTCTTT
CASTPGQKNTEAFF
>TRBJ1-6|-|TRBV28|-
TGTGCCAGCAGTTTATATGCCCGCCGGTGGCCCCCCACTATTTCTCGGATCAATTCACCCCTCCACTTT
CASSLYARRWPPTISRINSPLHF
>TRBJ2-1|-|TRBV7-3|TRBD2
TGTGCCAGCAGCTTAAGGCCTAGCGGGGGCCACAATGAGCAGTTCTTC
CASSLRPSGGHNEQFF
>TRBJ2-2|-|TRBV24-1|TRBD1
TGTGCCACCAGTGATTGGGGACAGATCACCGGGGAGCTGTTTTTT
CATSDWGQITGELFF
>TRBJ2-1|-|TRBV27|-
TGTGCCACCGGCCAGTCCAATGAGCAGTTCTTC
CATGQSNEQFF
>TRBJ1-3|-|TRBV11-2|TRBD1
TGTGCCAGCAGCTTAGGACAGGGGGCCAGCTCTGGAAACACCATATATTTT
CASSLGQGASSGNTIYF
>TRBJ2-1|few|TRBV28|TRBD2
TGTGCCAGCAGTATACGGACTAGCGGGAGATTCAATGAGCAGTTCTTC
CASSIRTSGRFNEQFF
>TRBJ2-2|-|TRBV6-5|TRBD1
TGTGCCAGCAGCCGAATTCCGGGACAGGGGGGCGGGGAGCTGTTTTTT
CASSRIPGQGGGELFF
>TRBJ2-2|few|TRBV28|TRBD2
TGTGCCAGCAGTCCCTCCGGACTAGCGGGAGTCGGGGAGCTGTTTTTT
CASSPSGLAGVGELFF
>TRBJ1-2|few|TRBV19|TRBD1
TGTGCCAGTAATAGACAGGGGATCGACTATGGCTACACCTTC
CASNRQGIDYGYTF
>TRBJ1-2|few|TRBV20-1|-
TGCAGTGCTCAGACAGGATCCTATGGCTACACCTTC
CSAQTGSYGYTF
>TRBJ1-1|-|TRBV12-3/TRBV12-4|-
TGTGCCAGCAGACCCCCGGGGCTTATGAACACTGAAGCTTTCTTT
CASRPPGLMNTEAFF
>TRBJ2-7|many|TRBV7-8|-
TGTGCCAGCAGCTTTTTAAGTGGACAGTCCCTCTACGAGCAGTACTTC
CASSFLSGQSLYEQYF
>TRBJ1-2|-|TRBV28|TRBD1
TGTGCCAGCAGTCTCCCCGGCGGTGACAGGGGTTACTATGGCTACACCTTC
CASSLPGGDRGYYGYTF
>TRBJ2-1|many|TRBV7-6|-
TGTGCCAGCAGCTTAGCGCTAGAACGGGGCGATGAGCAGTTCTTC
CASSLALERGDEQFF
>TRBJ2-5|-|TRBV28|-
TGTGCCAGCAGCTCGAAGAGGACACAGTCCCGCCGGGGGACCCAGTACTTC
CASSSKRTQSRRGTQYF
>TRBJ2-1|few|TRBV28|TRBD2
TGTGCCAGCAGTTCGAGTACTAGCGGGAGGGCCAGTGAGCAGTTCTTC
CASSSSTSGRASEQFF
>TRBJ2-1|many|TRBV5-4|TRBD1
TGTGCCAGCAGCTCGCCGGGACAGGGGGGCAATGAGCAGTTCTTC
CASSSPGQGGNEQFF
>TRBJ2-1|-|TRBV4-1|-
TGCGCCAGCAGCCCTGCTAGCGACTTCTACAATGAGCAGTTCTTC
CASSPASDFYNEQFF